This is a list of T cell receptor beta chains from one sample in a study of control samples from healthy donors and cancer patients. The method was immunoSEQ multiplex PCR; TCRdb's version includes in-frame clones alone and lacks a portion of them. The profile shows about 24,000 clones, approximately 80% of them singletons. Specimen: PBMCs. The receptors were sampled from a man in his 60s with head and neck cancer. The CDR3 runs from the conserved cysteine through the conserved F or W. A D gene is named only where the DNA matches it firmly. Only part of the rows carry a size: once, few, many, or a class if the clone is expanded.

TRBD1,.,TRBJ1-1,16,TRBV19,CASSLTGGATGTEAFF,TGTGCCAGTAGCCTTACAGGGGGCGCGACTGGGACTGAAGCTTTCTTT
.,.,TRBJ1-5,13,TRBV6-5,CASRRSRGQPQHF,TGTGCCAGCAGAAGGAGCCGGGGTCAGCCCCAGCATTTT
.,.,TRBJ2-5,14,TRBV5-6,CASSLSWGSETQYF,TGTGCCAGCAGCCTCAGTTGGGGGTCGGAGACCCAGTACTTC
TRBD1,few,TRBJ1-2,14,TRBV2,CASSVRTGDYGYTF,TGTGCCAGCAGTGTTAGGACAGGGGACTATGGCTACACCTTC
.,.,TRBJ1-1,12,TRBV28,CASSSPTTEAFF,TGTGCCAGCAGTTCCCCTACCACTGAAGCTTTCTTT
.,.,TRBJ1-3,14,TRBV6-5,CASSPTGTGNTIYF,TGTGCCAGCAGTCCAACAGGGACTGGAAACACCATATATTTT
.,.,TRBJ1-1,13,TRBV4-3,CASSQHVNTEAFF,TGCGCCAGCAGCCAGCACGTGAACACTGAAGCTTTCTTT
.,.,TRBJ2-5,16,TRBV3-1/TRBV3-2,CASSPRKRLDQETQYF,TGTGCCAGCAGCCCACGGAAGAGACTGGATCAAGAGACCCAGTACTTC
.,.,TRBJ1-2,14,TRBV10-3,CAISESGGNYGYTF,TGTGCCATCAGTGAGTCTGGCGGCAACTATGGCTACACCTTC
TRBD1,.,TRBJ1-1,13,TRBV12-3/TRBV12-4,CASSLNRGAWAFF,TGTGCCAGCAGTTTAAACAGGGGGGCTTGGGCTTTCTTT
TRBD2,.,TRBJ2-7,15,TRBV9,CASSPETSGSHEQYF,TGTGCCAGCAGCCCAGAGACTAGCGGGAGCCACGAGCAGTACTTC
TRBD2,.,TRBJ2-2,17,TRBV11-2,CASSSTSGVTNTGELFF,TGTGCCAGCAGCTCGACTAGCGGGGTTACGAACACCGGGGAGCTGTTTTTT
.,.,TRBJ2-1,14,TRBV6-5,CASSYSYSYNEQFF,TGTGCCAGCAGTTACTCATATAGCTACAATGAGCAGTTCTTC
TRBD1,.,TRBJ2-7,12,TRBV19,CASSGTAYEQYF,TGTGCCAGTAGTGGGACAGCCTACGAGCAGTACTTC
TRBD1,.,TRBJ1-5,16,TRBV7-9,CASSLNRGNSNQPQHF,TGTGCCAGCAGCCTTAACAGGGGCAATAGCAATCAGCCCCAGCATTTT
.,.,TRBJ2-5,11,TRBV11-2,CASSSGGTQYF,TGTGCCAGCAGCTCTGGGGGGACCCAGTACTTC
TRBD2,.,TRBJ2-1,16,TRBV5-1,CASSPGGTSVYNEQFF,TGCGCCAGCAGCCCGGGAGGGACTAGCGTCTACAATGAGCAGTTCTTC
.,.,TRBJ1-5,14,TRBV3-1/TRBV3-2,CASSENHSNQPQHF,TGTGCCAGCAGCGAAAACCATAGCAATCAGCCCCAGCATTTT
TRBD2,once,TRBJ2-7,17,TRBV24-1,CATSESGLAGAAYEQYF,TGTGCCACCAGTGAATCGGGACTAGCGGGAGCCGCTTACGAGCAGTACTTC
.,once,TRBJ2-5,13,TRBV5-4,CASSLTPGETQYF,TGTGCCAGCAGCTTGACTCCAGGGGAGACCCAGTACTTC
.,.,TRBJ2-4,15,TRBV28,CASTSQGLAKNIQYF,TGTGCCAGCACCTCCCAAGGACTAGCCAAAAACATTCAGTACTTC
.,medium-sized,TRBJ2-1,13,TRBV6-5,CASSTPSHNEQFF,TGTGCCAGCAGTACTCCGAGCCACAATGAGCAGTTCTTC
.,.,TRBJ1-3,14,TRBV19,CASTPSYAGNTIYF,TGTGCCAGTACCCCCAGCTACGCTGGAAACACCATATATTTT
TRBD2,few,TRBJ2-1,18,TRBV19,CASSIEPPGLAFRNEQFF,TGTGCCAGTAGTATAGAACCTCCGGGACTAGCGTTTAGGAATGAGCAGTTCTTC
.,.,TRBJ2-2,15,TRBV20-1,CSATDTRLGAGELFF,TGCAGTGCTACTGATACCCGGTTGGGGGCCGGGGAGCTGTTTTTT
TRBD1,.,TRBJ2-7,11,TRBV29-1,CSAGQGNEQYF,TGCAGCGCCGGACAGGGGAACGAGCAGTACTTC
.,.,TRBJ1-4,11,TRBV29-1,CSAGRGEKLFF,TGCAGCGCCGGGCGGGGTGAAAAACTGTTTTTT
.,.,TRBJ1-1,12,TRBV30,CAWRWIGTQAFF,TGTGCCTGGCGTTGGATCGGTACGCAAGCTTTCTTT
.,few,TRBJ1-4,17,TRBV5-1,CASSTPPRASTNEKLFF,TGCGCCAGCAGCACCCCTCCGAGGGCTTCCACTAATGAAAAACTGTTTTTT
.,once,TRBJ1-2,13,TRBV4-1,CANLLEWFYGYTF,TGCGCCAACCTATTAGAATGGTTCTATGGCTACACCTTC
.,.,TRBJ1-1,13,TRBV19,CASSITADTEAFF,TGTGCCAGTAGTATAACTGCAGACACTGAAGCTTTCTTT
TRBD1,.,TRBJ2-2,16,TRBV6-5,CASSYSRDRGTGELFF,TGTGCCAGCAGTTACTCCCGGGACAGGGGCACCGGGGAGCTGTTTTTT
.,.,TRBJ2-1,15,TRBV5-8,CASDHIVGSYNEQFF,TGTGCCAGCGACCACATAGTGGGGTCCTACAATGAGCAGTTCTTC
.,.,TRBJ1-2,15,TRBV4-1,CASSQVGASNYGYTF,TGCGCCAGCAGCCAAGTCGGGGCTTCTAACTATGGCTACACCTTC
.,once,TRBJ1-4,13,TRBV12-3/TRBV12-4,CASSLVPGEKLFF,TGTGCCAGCAGTTTAGTGCCCGGTGAAAAACTGTTTTTT
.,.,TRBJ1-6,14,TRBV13,CASSLLEGDSPLHF,TGTGCCAGCAGCTTATTGGAAGGGGATTCACCCCTCCACTTT
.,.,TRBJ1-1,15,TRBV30,CAWSVLGRWSIEAFF,TGTGCCTGGAGTGTACTGGGACGGTGGTCCATAGAAGCTTTCTTT
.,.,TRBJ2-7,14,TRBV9,CASSPRLNTYEQYF,TGTGCCAGCAGCCCCCGACTGAATACCTACGAGCAGTACTTC
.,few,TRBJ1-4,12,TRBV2,CASTLVREKLFF,TGTGCCAGCACCTTAGTCAGGGAAAAACTGTTTTTT
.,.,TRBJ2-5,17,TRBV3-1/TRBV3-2,CASSQDRGPGGRETQYF,TGTGCCAGCAGCCAAGATAGGGGGCCAGGGGGGCGAGAGACCCAGTACTTC
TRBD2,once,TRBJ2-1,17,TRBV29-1,CSVDGETSGSSYNEQFF,TGCAGCGTTGACGGGGAGACTAGCGGGAGCTCCTACAATGAGCAGTTCTTC
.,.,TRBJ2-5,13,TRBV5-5,CASSSTGRETQYF,TGTGCCAGCAGCTCGACAGGGAGGGAGACCCAGTACTTC
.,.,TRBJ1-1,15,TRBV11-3,CASSLRPGANTEAFF,TGTGCCAGCAGCCTAAGGCCGGGGGCGAACACTGAAGCTTTCTTT
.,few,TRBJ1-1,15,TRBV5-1,CASSPARRSNTEAFF,TGCGCCAGCAGCCCGGCAAGACGGTCGAACACTGAAGCTTTCTTT
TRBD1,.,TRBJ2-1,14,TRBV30,CAWTGTGRGNEQFF,TGTGCCTGGACCGGGACAGGGAGGGGCAATGAGCAGTTCTTC
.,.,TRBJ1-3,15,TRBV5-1,CASSPGRESGNTIYF,TGCGCCAGCAGCCCGGGGAGGGAGTCTGGAAACACCATATATTTT
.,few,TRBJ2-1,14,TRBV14,CASSQFTPSLEQFF,TGTGCCAGCAGCCAATTCACCCCCTCCCTGGAGCAGTTCTTC
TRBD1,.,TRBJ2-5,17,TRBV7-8,CASSLFGRTGKQKTQYF,TGTGCCAGCAGCCTATTCGGAAGGACAGGGAAACAAAAGACCCAGTACTTC
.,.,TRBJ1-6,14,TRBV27,CASSLGPMNSPLHF,TGTGCCAGCAGCCTCGGACCCATGAATTCACCCCTCCACTTT
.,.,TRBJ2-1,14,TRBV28,CASGLRGTYNEQFF,TGTGCCAGCGGGCTCCGGGGCACCTACAATGAGCAGTTCTTC
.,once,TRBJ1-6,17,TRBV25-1,CASSATARACYNSPLHF,TGTGCCAGCAGTGCTACAGCAAGGGCCTGCTATAATTCACCCCTCCACTTT
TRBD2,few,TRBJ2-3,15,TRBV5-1,CASSAGDSDTDTQYF,TGCGCCAGCAGCGCGGGAGATAGCGATACAGATACGCAGTATTTT
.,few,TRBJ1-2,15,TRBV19,CASSKRDGLRGGYTF,TGTGCCAGTAGTAAAAGGGACGGGCTGAGGGGTGGCTACACCTTC
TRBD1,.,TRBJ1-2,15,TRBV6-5,CASSLSRTGKAGYTF,TGTGCCAGCAGCCTATCGAGGACAGGGAAAGCGGGCTACACCTTC
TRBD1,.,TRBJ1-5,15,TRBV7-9,CASSLGQGFVQPQHF,TGTGCCAGCAGCCTCGGACAGGGGTTCGTTCAGCCCCAGCATTTT
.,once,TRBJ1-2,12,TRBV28,CASSLEVHGYTF,TGTGCCAGCAGTTTAGAAGTTCATGGCTACACCTTC
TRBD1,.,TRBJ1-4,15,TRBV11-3,CASSLVGGAGEKLFF,TGTGCCAGCAGCTTAGTAGGGGGCGCGGGTGAAAAACTGTTTTTT
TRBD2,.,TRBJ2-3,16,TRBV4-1,CASSHEAASGTDTQYF,TGCGCCAGCAGCCACGAGGCGGCTAGCGGGACAGATACGCAGTATTTT
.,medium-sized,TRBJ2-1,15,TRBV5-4,CASSSAGTRYNEQFF,TGTGCCAGCAGCTCGGCGGGGACTCGCTACAATGAGCAGTTCTTC